The 21 T cell receptor beta chains listed next were all sequenced from one sample in a study of blood T cell repertoires in COVID-19. Sequenced by immunoSEQ multiplex PCR; TCRdb stores in-frame clones only, minus some. The repertoire includes about 300,000 clones, 70% to 85% of them detected once, and more than 1.1% sits in the top ten. The source material was peripheral blood. The origin of the receptors is a human donor with COVID-19, enrolled during active disease. The donor label of this sample is uncertain.

The chain carries TRBV15 and TRBJ2-2; D perhaps matches TRBD2 (6 bases). The germline V and J ends were trimmed by 1 base and 6 bases, with 9 bases remaining between them. This CDR3 has 14 residues. Germline CDR1 LNHNV, CDR2 YYDKDF (reference sequence). CDR3 sequence (DNA): TGTGCCACCAGCAGAGTCCGACTAGCCGGGGAGCTGTTTTTT. This sequence encodes CATSRVRLAGELFF.

This chain links TRBV2 with TRBJ1-2, with TRBD1 matching 9 bases. Germline V gives CDR1 SNHLY, CDR2 FYNNEI. The V and J ends lost 2 bases and 5 bases, in that order; junction bases with no gene match: 9. This CDR3 spans 16 amino acids. This CDR3 is CASSETGTGSKYGYTF. The CDR3 nucleotides read TGTGCCAGCAGTGAAACCGGGACAGGGTCGAAGTATGGCTACACCTTC.

This rearrangement joins TRBV7-2 to TRBJ2-5; 8 bases are a match to TRBD2. In germline, CDR1 is SGHTA, CDR2 FQGNSA. V lost 5 bases to trimming and J lost 4 bases; unmatched junction nucleotides: 3. The CDR3 loop spans 13 amino acids. CDR3 DNA sequence: TGTGCCAGCAGCCGCCGGGGGGGAGAGACCCAGTACTTC. Its translation: CASSRRGGETQYF.

The chain couples TRBV25-1 to TRBJ2-5; D is uncertain. V lost 3 bases, J lost 4 bases, and 15 bases lay in between. This CDR3 spans 15 amino acids. Germline V gene lookup returns CDR1 MGHDK and CDR2 SYGVNS. The chain's CDR3 is CASSDHWASRETQYF. The CDR3 nucleotides read TGTGCCAGCAGTGATCACTGGGCCTCCAGAGAGACCCAGTACTTC.

The chain carries TRBV27 and TRBJ2-1; D may be TRBD1 (5 bases). Germline CDR1 reads MNHEY; CDR2 reads SMNVEV (reference sequence). V was clipped by 0 bases and J by 10 bases, with 16 bases between them. The CDR3 covers 15 residues. CDR3 protein: CASSLSGPELGEQFF. The CDR3 DNA sequence: TGTGCCAGCAGTTTATCGGGGCCCGAGTTGGGCGAGCAGTTCTTC.

This chain joins TRBV7-2 and TRBJ2-7; D is ambiguous. This CDR3 comprises 15 residues. V was clipped by 2 bases and J by 2 bases, with 13 bases between them. CDR1 and CDR2 from the germline V gene are SGHTA and FQGNSA. This CDR3 is CASSLFQRSTYEQYF. The CDR3, as DNA: TGTGCCAGCAGCTTATTCCAGCGTTCTACCTACGAGCAGTACTTC.

The rearrangement joins TRBV5-1 to TRBJ2-5; possible D gene TRBD2, 5 bases. CDR1 SGHRS and CDR2 YFSETQ come from the germline V gene. Trimming shortened V by 2 bases and J by 5 bases, and 16 bases separated the two germline ends. The CDR3 spans 15 residues. The CDR3 here is CASSFLGSARETQYF. The CDR3 coding sequence is TGCGCCAGCAGCTTTTTGGGTAGCGCTCGGGAGACCCAGTACTTC.

This chain joins TRBV5-1 and TRBJ2-1; 13 bases are a match to TRBD2. This CDR3 contains 19 residues. Germline-derived CDR1 and CDR2 are SGHRS and YFSETQ. Trimming cost V 0 bases and J 11 bases; bases outside gene matches: 17. CDR3 DNA sequence: TGCGCCAGCAGCTTGGAGGGGACTAGCGGGACCCGCTCGTCTACACAGCAGTTCTTC. This encodes CASSLEGTSGTRSSTQQFF.

This clone was observed once. The chain couples TRBV7-9 to TRBJ1-1, with 9 nucleotides matching TRBD1. The V and J ends lost 3 bases and 4 bases, in that order; junction bases with no gene match: 9. Germline V gives CDR1 SEHNR, CDR2 FQNEAQ (reference sequence). The CDR3 is made up of 16 amino acids. CDR3 residues: CASSLDAGQGSTEAFF. The CDR3 nucleotides are TGTGCCAGCAGCTTGGACGCGGGACAGGGTAGCACTGAAGCTTTCTTT.

The chain employs TRBV10-3 and TRBJ1-6; TRBD1 agrees at 9 bases. Germline-derived CDR1 and CDR2 are ENHRY and SYGVKD. V lost 6 bases and J lost 7; bases outside the gene matches: 7. The CDR3 loop spans 15 amino acids. In nucleotides, the CDR3 is TGTGCCATCAGGCTAACAGGGGGCGGGAATTCACCCCTCCACTTT. Amino acid sequence: CAIRLTGGGNSPLHF.

The V gene is TRBV3-1 (or the pseudogene TRBV3-2), the J gene TRBJ2-3; 10 nucleotides match TRBD2. The germline gives CDR1 LGHDT, CDR2 YNNKEL (reference sequence). The V gene end was trimmed by 0 bases and the J gene end by 3 bases; junction bases not matched to a gene: 12. CDR3 length equals 19 residues. The CDR3 DNA follows: TGTGCCAGCAGCCAAGAGGGACGGAGGGCTAGCGGGGGAACAGATACGCAGTATTTT. Protein product: CASSQEGRRASGGTDTQYF.

The chain uses TRBV6-2 or TRBV6-3 and TRBJ2-1, with 12 bases lining up with TRBD2. Germline V lookup: CDR1 MNHEY, CDR2 SVGEGT. V dropped 3 bases and J dropped 8; count of bases not matched to a gene: 11. The CDR3 has 17 amino acids. The CDR3 region is CASSYPSGRADWDEQFF. The CDR3 DNA reads as TGTGCCAGCAGTTATCCTAGCGGGAGGGCCGACTGGGATGAGCAGTTCTTC.

This sequence joins TRBV10-3 and TRBJ2-5, with TRBD1 matching over 8 bases. V shed 6 bases, J shed 1 base, and the junction held 7 bases outside the gene matches. CDR3 size: 15 residues. In germline, CDR1 is ENHRY, CDR2 SYGVKD. Here the CDR3 DNA reads TGTGCCATCAGATCGGACAGGGAGACCCAAGAGACCCAGTACTTC. It encodes CAIRSDRETQETQYF.

CDR3 loop: CASSFPNTDTQYF. The CDR3 DNA reads TGTGCCAGCAGTTTTCCCAACACAGATACGCAGTATTTT. V and J are TRBV27 and TRBJ2-3, with D unclear. Germline-derived CDR1 and CDR2 are MNHEY and SMNVEV (reference sequence). V was clipped by 3 bases and J by 2 bases, with 6 bases between them. The CDR3 has 13 amino acids.

This clone has more than one count but fewer than ten. The chain employs TRBV7-9 and TRBJ1-2, with TRBD1 identical over 9 bases. The CDR3 is 14 amino acids. Trimming took 5 bases from V and 8 from J; bases not matched to a gene: 9. From germline, CDR1 is SEHNR and CDR2 FQNEAQ (reference sequence). CDR3 region: CASSADRGSYGYTF. The CDR3, as DNA: TGTGCCAGCAGCGCGGACAGGGGAAGTTACGGCTACACCTTC.

V and J are TRBV11-2 and TRBJ1-6; D not resolved. CDR3 size: 15 residues. Germline loops: CDR1 SGHAT, CDR2 FQNNGV. V was cut by 4 bases and J by 7 bases, with 14 bases left in between. The CDR3 nucleotides are TGTGCCAGCAGCTCAAGGACTGGAGAAAATTCACCCCTCCACTTT. This gives the protein CASSSRTGENSPLHF.

The V gene is TRBV28, the J gene TRBJ1-1; TRBD1 matches 10 bases. Germline V gene data show CDR1 as MDHEN and CDR2 as SYDVKM. This CDR3 comprises 16 residues. V dropped 3 bases and J dropped 1; count of bases not matched to a gene: 5. As DNA, the CDR3 is TGTGCCAGCAGTTTCTTCAGACAGGGGGCGAACACTGAAGCTTTCTTT. Translation: CASSFFRQGANTEAFF.

This chain uses TRBV28 with TRBJ1-1; 7 positions agree with TRBD1. The CDR3 length is 14 residues. V lost 7 bases, J lost 0 bases, and 5 bases stayed unmatched. Germline V gene sequence: CDR1 MDHEN, CDR2 SYDVKM. DNA of the CDR3: TGTGCCAGCAAGGGGGCGGGCATGAACACTGAAGCTTTCTTT. It encodes CASKGAGMNTEAFF.

V is TRBV19 and J is TRBJ2-3, with a tentative D call TRBD1 (6 bases). V was cut by 3 bases and J by 1 base, with 11 bases left in between. The germline CDR1 and CDR2 sequences are LNHDA and SQIVND (reference sequence). This CDR3 spans 15 amino acids. This CDR3 reads CASSIPTGGTDTQYF. The CDR3 DNA reads TGTGCCAGTAGTATTCCGACAGGAGGCACAGATACGCAGTATTTT.

This clone is a singleton in its sample. This sequence joins TRBV5-4 and TRBJ2-5, with TRBD1 matching over 9 bases. V lost 4 bases and J lost 3; bases outside the gene matches: 7. The CDR3 spans 15 residues. The germline CDR1 and CDR2 sequences are SGHNT and YYREEE (reference sequence). The CDR3 DNA sequence: TGTGCCAGCAGCCCAGCCGGGACAGGGAAAGAGACCCAGTACTTC. This translates into CASSPAGTGKETQYF.

V usage is TRBV5-8 and J usage is TRBJ1-6; maybe TRBD1 (5 bases). This CDR3 is 18 amino acids long. The germline V gene has CDR1 SGHTS and CDR2 YDEGEE. The germline V and J ends were trimmed by 0 bases and 0 bases, with 13 bases remaining between them. The CDR3 is CASSLVTGGSSYNSPLHF. The DNA of the CDR3 is TGTGCCAGCAGCTTGGTAACGGGGGGAAGCTCCTATAATTCACCCCTCCACTTT.